This record covers a single T cell receptor beta chain. These data belong to a study of technical replicates of blood from several donors. Assay used: immunoSEQ multiplex PCR; TCRdb lists only in-frame clones, some missing. The sample includes fewer than 90,000 clones, around 94% seen only once; the top ten take about 0.4%. The clonotype was recovered from a human donor in good health. Sequences were obtained from T cells isolated from PBMCs.

The CDR3 bases are TGTGCCAGCAGCTTACATTTCTCCTACGAGCAGTACTTC. This encodes CASSLHFSYEQYF. The chain couples TRBV7-3 to TRBJ2-7; D is unresolved. The CDR3 runs 13 residues. Germline-derived CDR1 and CDR2 are SGHTA and FQGTGA. Trimming removed 2 bases at V and 0 bases at J, with 5 bases between.